This section outlines one TCR beta chain sequence together with its context. The target antigen is unknown. The data were taken from a study of PD-L1 blockade in urothelial cancer. Study information: About 90% of the 29 patients comprised males who had bladder-origin urothelial cancer. Treatment start was followed by blood analysis at 3 weeks (second dose) and again at 6 weeks. Blood samples had a median of 141,255 T cells. Study-wide results and caveats: Below-median pretreatment blood TCR clonality was a predictor of better survival.

This CDR3 has 12 residues. V gave up 4 bases and J gave up 6 bases, with 8 bases separating them. Germline lookup yields CDR1 SGHRS and CDR2 YFSETQ. TCRdb's copy holds only in-frame clones and misses some; the assay was immunoSEQ multiplex PCR. The sample carries tens of thousands of clones, over 80% recorded once. The sample here was PBMCs, taken around atezolizumab (anti-PD-L1) treatment. The J gene is TRBJ2-1, the V gene TRBV5-1, with D perhaps TRBD2 (5 bases). The TCR sequence derives from a man in his fifties or sixties with urothelial cancer. CDR3: CASSKDFNEQFF. The CDR3 DNA is TGCGCCAGCAGCAAGGACTTCAATGAGCAGTTCTTC.